This T cell receptor beta chain was captured in a study of blood T cell repertoires in COVID-19 (dated by TCRdb to 2018 to 2021). Notes on the research overall: Samples covering the acute and convalescent phases of COVID-19 were provided by collaborators in the United States, Italy and Spain. The repertoires were made available in a free public database intended to serve as a resource for research on the immune response to SARS-CoV-2. The material from the prospective study consisted of cDNA or gDNA derived from T cells, B-cell-depleted T cells, or PBMCs. Nearly every sample came with metadata listing a de-identified subject ID, COVID-19 status, age in years and sex. The dataset comprised deeply sampled blood TCRbeta repertoires from subjects exposed to, actively infected with, or recovered from COVID-19. Where available, HLA class I and class II types were obtained from metadata supplied by the sample provider rather than from assay-based typing. The samples were drawn from the first 160 participants of the ongoing ImmuneRACE study and from 1,254 subjects provided by 6 global collaborators. Overall results and qualifications from the work: The quantity of clinical and demographic metadata differed by source and by participant and was supplied without curation.

The collaborating institutions used their own protocols to collect whole blood in K2EDTA tubes. For TCRbeta analysis, collaborator samples were shipped as frozen whole blood, as isolated PBMCs, or as DNA extracted from either sample type. The CDR3 goes from the cysteine to the phenylalanine over 16 residues. Of all the DNA, just the CDR3 is kept, 48 bases in frame from base 1. Trimming costs V 4 bases and J 6 bases, and their ends lie 18 bases apart. The germline V gene encodes CDR1 LNHDA and CDR2 SQIVND (reference sequence). Turning to this clone: Its antigen is unknown. No base quality values were provided; no much bigger clone lies one nucleotide off.

TCRbeta CDR3 regions were amplified from genomic DNA using the immunoSEQ Assay, a bias-controlled multiplex PCR. As for the original processing: The number of nucleated cells in each sample was estimated by amplification of reference gene primers within the assay. To quantify the absolute abundance of each unique TCRbeta CDR3 rearrangement, sequence reads were collapsed and filtered. For each sample, productive Simpson clonality was calculated by taking the square root of Simpson's diversity index across productive rearrangements. TCRdb stores this immuneACCESS table with in-frame sequences only. Part of the clones is absent; in the studies checked, under half of the shortfall reflects unresolved V genes, and no reason is known for the rest. V and J calls and clone size follow that table, whereas D and trimming were derived from the DNA. The table for this sample lists about 270,000 clones; about 85% of them were counted only once. 10% to 15% of the sample belongs to the ten largest clones.

The sample was peripheral blood. The chain uses TRBV19 and TRBJ2-2, with TRBD2 tentatively as D gene (6 bases match). The clonotype was recovered from a human donor in a cohort sampled during active COVID-19. The encoded CDR3 is CASSTWRGGRPGELFF. In nucleotide form, the sequence is TGTGCCAGTAGTACGTGGCGGGGTGGGAGGCCCGGGGAGCTGTTTTTT.